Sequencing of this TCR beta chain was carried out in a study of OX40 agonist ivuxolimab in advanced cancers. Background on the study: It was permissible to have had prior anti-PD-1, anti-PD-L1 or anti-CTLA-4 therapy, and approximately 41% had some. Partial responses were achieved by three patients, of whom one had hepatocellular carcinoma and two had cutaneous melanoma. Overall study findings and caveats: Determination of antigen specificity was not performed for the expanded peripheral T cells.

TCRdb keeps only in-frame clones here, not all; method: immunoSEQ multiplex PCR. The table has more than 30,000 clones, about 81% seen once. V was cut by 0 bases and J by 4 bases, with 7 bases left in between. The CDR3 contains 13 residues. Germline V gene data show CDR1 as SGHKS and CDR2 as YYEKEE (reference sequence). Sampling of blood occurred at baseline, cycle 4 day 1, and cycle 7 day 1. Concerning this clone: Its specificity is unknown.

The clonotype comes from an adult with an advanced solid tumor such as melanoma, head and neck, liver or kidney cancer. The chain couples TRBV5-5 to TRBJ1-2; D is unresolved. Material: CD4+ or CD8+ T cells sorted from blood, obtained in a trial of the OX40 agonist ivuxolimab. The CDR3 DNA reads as TGTGCCAGCAGCTTGGATGGAATCTATGGCTACACCTTC. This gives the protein CASSLDGIYGYTF.